The 20 T cell receptor beta chains below were found in one sample sequenced in a study of blood T cell repertoires in COVID-19. Sequencing was performed with immunoSEQ multiplex PCR; in TCRdb, only in-frame clones are kept and a portion is missing. This sample carries approximately 290,000 clones, roughly 89% of them seen once, and the ten largest clones take approximately 0.84%. Specimen: peripheral blood. The receptors stem from a man aged 25-45 years with acute or convalescent COVID-19.

V and J are TRBV19 and TRBJ2-3, with D maybe TRBD2 (6 bases). Germline V gene sequence: CDR1 LNHDA, CDR2 SQIVND (reference sequence). Trimming shortened V by 3 bases and J by 0 bases, and 22 bases separated the two germline ends. CDR3 length: 19 amino acids. The CDR3 DNA reads as TGTGCCAGTAGTATCTATAGTAGCGGAATAAAAATGAGCACAGATACGCAGTATTTT. Translating it yields CASSIYSSGIKMSTDTQYF.

V usage is TRBV2 and J usage is TRBJ2-5; D gene uncertain. The CDR3 runs to 11 residues. CDR1 SNHLY and CDR2 FYNNEI come from the germline V gene. Deletions cut 6 bases from V and 2 bases from J, with 4 bases between. DNA of the CDR3: TGTGCCAGCAGACTACAAGAGACCCAGTACTTC. Protein sequence: CASRLQETQYF.

This clone was recorded a few times. This sequence joins TRBV5-1 and TRBJ2-5; TRBD2 matches 7 bases. V gave up 2 bases and J gave up 1 base; unmatched junction bases: 2. The germline V gene has CDR1 SGHRS and CDR2 YFSETQ. This CDR3 has 14 residues. The CDR3 DNA reads as TGCGCCAGCAGCTTCGGACTAGGCCAAGAGACCCAGTACTTC. Amino acids: CASSFGLGQETQYF. The full variable domain, its missing parts supplied by reference TRBV5-1 and TRBJ2-5, is KAGVTQTPRYLIKTRGQQVTLSCSPISGHRSVSWYQQTPGQGLQFLFEYFSETQRNKGNFPGRFSGRQFSNSRSEMNVSTLELGDSALYLCASSFGLGQETQYFGPGTRLLVL.

The chain joins TRBV19 to TRBJ1-5; 9 bases are shared with TRBD1. V was pared by 3 bases and J by 7 bases, with 7 bases of the junction left unmatched. Germline CDR1 and CDR2: LNHDA and SQIVND (reference sequence). The CDR3 contains 15 residues. The CDR3 DNA is TGTGCCAGTAGTATCTCGGGACAGGGTCACCAGCCCCAGCATTTT. Protein sequence: CASSISGQGHQPQHF. Full variable domain (outside the CDR3, taken from reference TRBV19 and TRBJ1-5): DGGITQSPKYLFRKEGQNVTLSCEQNLNHDAMYWYRQDPGQGLRLIYYSQIVNDFQKGDIAEGYSVSREKKESFPLTVTSAQKNPTAFYLCASSISGQGHQPQHFGDGTRLSIL.

This clone is a singleton in its sample. The chain is built from TRBV13 and TRBJ2-5; perhaps TRBD2 as D (6 bases). From germline, CDR1 is PRHDT and CDR2 FYEKMQ (reference sequence). V lost 0 bases to trimming and J lost 0 bases, with 14 bases between them. The CDR3 has 17 amino acids. The CDR3 spells CASSLGRRAGYQETQYF. The CDR3 bases are TGTGCCAGCAGCTTAGGCCGTCGCGCGGGGTACCAAGAGACCCAGTACTTC.

The sample holds a few counts of this clone. The chain carries TRBV2 and TRBJ2-2, with no clear D. V was cut by 7 bases and J by 5 bases, with 17 bases left in between. There are 15 residues in the CDR3. Germline loops: CDR1 SNHLY, CDR2 FYNNEI. The DNA of the CDR3 is TGTGCCAGCAATGGGCCCTCCTTGGATACCGGGGAGCTGTTTTTT. Protein sequence: CASNGPSLDTGELFF.

The CDR3 sequence: CASSQDLREQYF. DNA of the CDR3: TGTGCCAGCAGCCAAGATCTGCGTGAGCAGTACTTC. V gene TRBV3-1 (or the pseudogene TRBV3-2) combines with J gene TRBJ2-7; D gene ambiguous. Germline V gives CDR1 LGHDT, CDR2 YNNKEL (reference sequence). Trimming left V 0 bases short and J 7 bases short, with 7 bases between. The CDR3 runs 12 residues.

This clone was recorded once. The genes are TRBV5-6 and TRBJ2-3; 9 bases match TRBD2. The CDR3 covers 15 residues. After removal of 2 bases from V and 2 bases from J, the junction contained 3 bases not matched to a gene. Germline CDR1 reads SGHDT; CDR2 reads YYEEEE. This chain's CDR3 is CASSFLAGTTDTQYF. CDR3 sequence (DNA): TGTGCCAGCAGCTTTCTAGCGGGAACCACAGATACGCAGTATTTT. Filled out from reference TRBV5-6 and TRBJ2-3, the complete variable domain reads DAGVTQSPTHLIKTRGQQVTLRCSPKSGHDTVSWYQQALGQGPQFIFQYYEEEERQRGNFPDRFSGHQFPNYSSELNVNALLLGDSALYLCASSFLAGTTDTQYFGPGTRLTVL.

This clone was seen ten or more times. Written as DNA, the CDR3 is TGTGCCAGCAGGGAGGATCAGTCCCCTAGTGAAAAACTGTTTTTT. Its protein product is CASREDQSPSEKLFF. The J gene is TRBJ1-4, the V gene TRBV2; D gene uncertain. The V gene's germline CDR1 is SNHLY and CDR2 FYNNEI. The CDR3 runs 15 residues. V was pared by 6 bases and J by 7 bases, with 18 bases between.

The CDR3, as DNA: TGCAGCGTTGGAAACGGGGTGAGGGGCACAGATACGCAGTATTTT. This sequence encodes CSVGNGVRGTDTQYF. The chain has TRBV29-1 and TRBJ2-3; D possibly corresponds to TRBD2 (5 bases). V lost 4 bases and J lost 1, with 15 bases in between. The V gene's germline CDR1 is SQVTM and CDR2 ANQGSEA. The CDR3 covers 15 residues.

The chain is built from TRBV18 and TRBJ1-1; TRBD1 matches 8 bases. Germline V gene sequence: CDR1 KGHSH, CDR2 LQKENI. With V trimmed by 3 bases and J by 5 bases, 8 bases remained unmatched. The CDR3 spans 15 residues. CDR3 sequence reads: CASSPQAGGNTEAFF. DNA of the CDR3: TGTGCCAGCTCACCGCAGGCAGGGGGCAATACTGAAGCTTTCTTT.

The chain employs TRBV28 and TRBJ2-3; 8 bases fit TRBD1. V dropped 6 bases and J dropped 2; count of bases not matched to a gene: 7. From germline, CDR1 is MDHEN and CDR2 SYDVKM. This CDR3 has 15 residues. The CDR3 DNA sequence: TGTGCCAGCAGCTACCGGGACAGGCACACAGATACGCAGTATTTT. Its protein product is CASSYRDRHTDTQYF.

The J gene is TRBJ2-7, the V gene TRBV6-2 or TRBV6-3; a weak D match, TRBD2 (6 bases). This CDR3 spans 15 amino acids. Germline assignment: CDR1 MNHEY and CDR2 SVGEGT. The V end lost 2 bases, the J end lost 0 bases, and 11 bases lay between the germline ends. The CDR3: CASSYGTSSSYEQYF. The CDR3 DNA sequence: TGTGCCAGCAGTTACGGGACTTCTAGCTCCTACGAGCAGTACTTC.

V and J are TRBV19 and TRBJ1-1, with TRBD1 as a possible D gene (6 bases). Germline CDR1 LNHDA, CDR2 SQIVND (reference sequence). The V end lost 6 bases, the J end lost 5 bases, and 10 bases lay between the germline ends. The CDR3 extends over 12 amino acids. CDR3 DNA: TGTGCCAGTAGAGGGGGGGGTACTGAAGCTTTCTTT. It codes for CASRGGGTEAFF.

The chain carries TRBV5-4 and TRBJ1-1; D is unclear. V dropped 4 bases and J dropped 0 bases, with 7 bases sitting between them. The CDR3 has 13 amino acids. Germline V gene data show CDR1 as SGHNT and CDR2 as YYREEE (reference sequence). The DNA for the CDR3 is TGTGCCAGCAGCGGCGGGGTGAACACTGAAGCTTTCTTT. Translation: CASSGGVNTEAFF. The whole variable domain, remainder taken from reference TRBV5-4 and TRBJ1-1, is ETGVTQSPTHLIKTRGQQVTLRCSSQSGHNTVSWYQQALGQGPQFIFQYYREEENGRGNFPPRFSGLQFPNYSSELNVNALELDDSALYLCASSGGVNTEAFFGQGTRLTVV.

This clone was seen only once. The rearrangement links TRBV19 to TRBJ2-7; 9 positions agree with TRBD2. The CDR3 spans 16 residues. V dropped 6 bases and J dropped 4; count of bases not matched to a gene: 13. Looked up from germline, CDR1 is LNHDA and CDR2 is SQIVND (reference sequence). The chain's CDR3 is CASSNGRDSGRYEQYF. The CDR3 DNA sequence: TGTGCCAGTAGCAATGGTCGTGATAGCGGGAGATACGAGCAGTACTTC.

The chain employs TRBV20-1 and TRBJ2-3; D unresolved. The CDR3 loop spans 11 amino acids. V was cut by 5 bases and J by 3 bases, with 6 bases left in between. Germline V lookup: CDR1 DFQATT, CDR2 SNEGSKA (reference sequence). CDR3 sequence reads: CSASPTDTQYF. Written as DNA, the CDR3 is TGCAGTGCTTCCCCGACAGATACGCAGTATTTT.

The chain has TRBV28 and TRBJ2-5, with 12 bases matching TRBD2. V lost 4 bases and J lost 5; bases outside the gene matches: 8. Germline V lookup: CDR1 MDHEN, CDR2 SYDVKM. The CDR3 is made up of 16 amino acids. The CDR3 region is CASSSQTSGRWETQYF. CDR3 nucleotides: TGTGCCAGCAGTTCCCAGACTAGCGGGAGATGGGAGACCCAGTACTTC.

The rearrangement links TRBV5-1 to TRBJ2-7; 9 bases agree with TRBD2. This CDR3 has 16 amino acids. The germline gives CDR1 SGHRS, CDR2 YFSETQ. V shed 3 bases, J shed 0 bases, and the junction held 7 bases outside the gene matches. This CDR3 reads CASSYGLASSSYEQYF. DNA for the CDR3: TGCGCCAGCAGCTACGGACTAGCGAGCAGCTCCTACGAGCAGTACTTC.

The V and J genes are TRBV18 and TRBJ2-3; 9 positions match TRBD1. Per germline, CDR1 KGHSH and CDR2 LQKENI. Unmatched junction bases numbered 13, after V lost 3 bases and J lost 0 bases. The CDR3 length is 19 residues. This CDR3 is CASSPQPLRDRASTDTQYF. The CDR3 DNA reads TGTGCCAGCTCACCGCAGCCTCTTCGGGACAGGGCAAGCACAGATACGCAGTATTTT.